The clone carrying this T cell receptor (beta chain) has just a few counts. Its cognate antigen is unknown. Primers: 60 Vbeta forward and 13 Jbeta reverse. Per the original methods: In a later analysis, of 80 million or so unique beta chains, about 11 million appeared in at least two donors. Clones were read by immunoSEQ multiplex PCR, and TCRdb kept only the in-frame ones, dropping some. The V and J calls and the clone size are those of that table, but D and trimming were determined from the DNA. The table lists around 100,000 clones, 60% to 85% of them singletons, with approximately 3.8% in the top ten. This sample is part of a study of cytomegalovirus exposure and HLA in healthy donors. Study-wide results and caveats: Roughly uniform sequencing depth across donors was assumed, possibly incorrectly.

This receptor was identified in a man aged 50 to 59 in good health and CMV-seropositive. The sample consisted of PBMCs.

The CDR3: CASSSGTSVRGSIQYF. Here the CDR3 DNA reads TGTGCCAGTAGTAGCGGGACTAGCGTACGGGGGAGCATTCAGTACTTC. The V and J genes are TRBV19 and TRBJ2-4, with TRBD2 matching 10 bases. Germline V gene sequence: CDR1 LNHDA, CDR2 SQIVND (reference sequence). The CDR3 covers 16 residues. J lost 9 bases, V lost 4 bases, and 12 bases had no gene match.